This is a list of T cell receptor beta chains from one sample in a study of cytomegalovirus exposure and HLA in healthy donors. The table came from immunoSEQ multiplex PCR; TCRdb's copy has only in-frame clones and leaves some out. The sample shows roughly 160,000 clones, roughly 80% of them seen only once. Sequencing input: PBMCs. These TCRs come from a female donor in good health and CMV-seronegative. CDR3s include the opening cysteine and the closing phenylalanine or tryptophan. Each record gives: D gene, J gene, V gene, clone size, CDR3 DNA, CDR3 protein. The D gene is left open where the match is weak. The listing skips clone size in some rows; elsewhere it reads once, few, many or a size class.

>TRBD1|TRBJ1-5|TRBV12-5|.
TGTGCTAGTGGTTCTTGGTCCGGGACAGGGATATCGGCCAGGCAGCCCCAGCATTTT
CASGSWSGTGISARQPQHF
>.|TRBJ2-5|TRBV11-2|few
TGTGCCAGCAGTTCTCCCGGGACACACCGGACCCAGTACTTC
CASSSPGTHRTQYF
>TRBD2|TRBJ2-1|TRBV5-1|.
TGCGCCAGCCGGGCGGGGGGAGGTTACAATGAGCAGTTCTTC
CASRAGGGYNEQFF
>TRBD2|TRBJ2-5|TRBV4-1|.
TGCGCCAGCAGCCTAGACCTTCGCGGGGGGGCGCAGACCCAGTACTTC
CASSLDLRGGAQTQYF
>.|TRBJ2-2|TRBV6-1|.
TGTGCCAGCATTAACCTGCGGGGCACCGGGGAGCTGTTTTTT
CASINLRGTGELFF
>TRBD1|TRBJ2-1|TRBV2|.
TGTGCCAGCTCGGACAGGGATGGTTTTGTTTTGAGCCACAATGAGCAGTTCTTC
CASSDRDGFVLSHNEQFF
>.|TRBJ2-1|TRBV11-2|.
TGTGCCAGCAGCTGGGCCAATGAGCAGTTCTTC
CASSWANEQFF
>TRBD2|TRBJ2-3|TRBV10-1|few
TGCGCCAGCAGTAGAACTAGCGGGGGGGCTGGAGATACGCAGTATTTT
CASSRTSGGAGDTQYF
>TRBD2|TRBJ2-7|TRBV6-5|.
TGTGCCAGCAGTCCCCTAGCGGGGGCCTCCTACGAGCAGTACTTC
CASSPLAGASYEQYF
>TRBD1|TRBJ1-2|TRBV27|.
TGTGCCAGCAGTTACGGGACAGGGGTTGGCTACACCTTC
CASSYGTGVGYTF
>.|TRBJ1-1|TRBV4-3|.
TGCGCCAGCAGCCAATACACTCCGGGACAAGTAAACACTGAAGCTTTCTTT
CASSQYTPGQVNTEAFF
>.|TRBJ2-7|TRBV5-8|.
TGTGCCAGCAGCTTGTCAGGGATCTACGAGCAGTACTTC
CASSLSGIYEQYF
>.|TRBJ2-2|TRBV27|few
TGTGCCAGCACCCTCGGGGGTTTTCCGAACACCGGGGAGCTGTTTTTT
CASTLGGFPNTGELFF
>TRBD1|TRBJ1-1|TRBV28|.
TGTGCCACGACCGGGACAGGGGGACGAATGAACACTGAAGCTTTCTTT
CATTGTGGRMNTEAFF
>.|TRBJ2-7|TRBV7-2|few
TGTGCCAGCAGCTTAGCTGGCCCAAGAGAGCAGTACTTC
CASSLAGPREQYF
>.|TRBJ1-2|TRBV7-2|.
TGTGCCAGCAGCTACCGCTCCCCGTCTATGGGCTACACCTTC
CASSYRSPSMGYTF
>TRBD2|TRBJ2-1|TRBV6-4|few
TGTGCCAGCAGTGACTCAGGGGCGGGAGGGGTTAACGCGAATGAGCAGTTCTTC
CASSDSGAGGVNANEQFF
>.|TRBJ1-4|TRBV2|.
TGTGCCAGCGTATGGAGGGGTGAACTGTTTTTT
CASVWRGELFF
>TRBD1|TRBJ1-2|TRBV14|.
TGTGCCAGCAGCCAAGCCGGGACAGGGAAAGGCTACACCTTC
CASSQAGTGKGYTF
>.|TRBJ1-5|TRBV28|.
TGTGCCAGCAGTCCCCTCCCGGACAGCGGAGGCAATCAGCCCCAGCATTTT
CASSPLPDSGGNQPQHF
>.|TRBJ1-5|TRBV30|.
TGTGCCTGGAGTGTAGGCAGACTTAGCAATCAGCCCCAGCATTTT
CAWSVGRLSNQPQHF
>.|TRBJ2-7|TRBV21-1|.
TGTGCCAGCAGCAAAGTCGTTTCCGGGACACGCTACGAGCAGTACTTC
CASSKVVSGTRYEQYF
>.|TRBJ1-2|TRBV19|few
TGTGCCACCGAAAGCATTGGTGGCTACACCTTC
CATESIGGYTF
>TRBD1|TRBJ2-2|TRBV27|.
TGTGCCAGCAGATTTACTGGACAGGTCGGCACCGGGGAGCTGTTTTTT
CASRFTGQVGTGELFF
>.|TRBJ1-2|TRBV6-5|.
TGTGCCAGCAGTTATGGCGCGGCTAACTATGGCTACACCTTC
CASSYGAANYGYTF
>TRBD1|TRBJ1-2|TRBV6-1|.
TGTGCCAGCAGTGAAGAGGGGACAGGGAGGGGGTATGGCTACACCTTC
CASSEEGTGRGYGYTF
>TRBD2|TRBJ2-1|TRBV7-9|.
TGTGCCAGCAGCGCCCCTGGCGGGAGGCTCAATGAGCAGTTCTTC
CASSAPGGRLNEQFF
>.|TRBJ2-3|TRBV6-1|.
TGTGCCACCTTTGGCTGGCACCACCCCACAGATACGCAGTATTTT
CATFGWHHPTDTQYF
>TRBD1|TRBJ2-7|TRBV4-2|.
TGTGCCAGCAGCCCTACCGGACAGGGCTACGAGCAGTACTTC
CASSPTGQGYEQYF
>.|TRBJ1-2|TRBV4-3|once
TGCGCCAGCAGCCAAGATGAAGGAACAGTCTATGGCTACACCTTC
CASSQDEGTVYGYTF
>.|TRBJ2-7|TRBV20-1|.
TGCAGTGCCGACCAGGGCTACGAGCAGTACTTC
CSADQGYEQYF
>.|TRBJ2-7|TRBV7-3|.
TGTGCCAGCAGCTTATTAACTGCCTCTATAGACGAGCAGTACTTC
CASSLLTASIDEQYF
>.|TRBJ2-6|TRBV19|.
TGTGCCAGTAGGACAGACAGCTCTGGGGCCAACGTCCTGACTTTC
CASRTDSSGANVLTF
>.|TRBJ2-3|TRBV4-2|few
TGTGCCAGCAGCCAAGCGGAACTAGCAGTCGATACGCAGTATTTT
CASSQAELAVDTQYF
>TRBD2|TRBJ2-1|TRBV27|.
TGTGCCAGCAGTTTATGGACTAGCGGGAGGTGGGGGGAGCAGTTCTTC
CASSLWTSGRWGEQFF
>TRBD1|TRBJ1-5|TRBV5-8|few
TGTGCCAGCAGCGGGTGGAGGGGGCATAGTTTCCAGCCCCAGCATTTT
CASSGWRGHSFQPQHF
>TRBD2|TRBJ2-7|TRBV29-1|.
TGCAGCGTTGCCCTACTAGCGGGAGGCTACGAGCAGTACTTC
CSVALLAGGYEQYF
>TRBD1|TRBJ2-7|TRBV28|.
TGTGCCAGCAGGGAAGGGGGCGGTGGGTCCTACGAGCAGTACTTC
CASREGGGGSYEQYF
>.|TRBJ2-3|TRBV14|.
TGTGCCAGCAGCCAAGTTAGAGTTCCAACTAGCACAGATACGCAGTATTTT
CASSQVRVPTSTDTQYF
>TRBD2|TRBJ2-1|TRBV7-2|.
TGTGCCAGCAGCTTAAGGCGGGAGCATGAGCAGTTCTTC
CASSLRREHEQFF
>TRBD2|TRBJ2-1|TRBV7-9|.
TGTGCCAGCAGCTCCGACGGGGGGGCCTACAATGAGCAGTTCTTC
CASSSDGGAYNEQFF
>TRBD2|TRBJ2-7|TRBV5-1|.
TGCGCCAGCAAGCGTCTGAGCGGGACCTCCTACGAGCAGTACTTC
CASKRLSGTSYEQYF
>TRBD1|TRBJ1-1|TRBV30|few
TGTGCCTGGAGCAAGAAGACAGGGGGTTGGACTGAAGCTTTCTTT
CAWSKKTGGWTEAFF
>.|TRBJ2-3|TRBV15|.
TGTGCCACCAGCAGAGCAGGCACAGATACGCAGTATTTT
CATSRAGTDTQYF
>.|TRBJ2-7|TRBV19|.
TGTGCCAGTAGTATGGATGGGGGCTGGGGCTCCTACGAGCAGTACTTC
CASSMDGGWGSYEQYF
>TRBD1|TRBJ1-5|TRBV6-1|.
TGTGCCAGCAGTGAACGATTATCCGGGACAGGGGGAGGACAGCCCCAGCATTTT
CASSERLSGTGGGQPQHF
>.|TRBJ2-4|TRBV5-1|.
TGCGCCAGCAGCTTGGGGCGGGGAGACATTCAGTACTTC
CASSLGRGDIQYF
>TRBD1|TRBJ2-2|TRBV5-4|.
TGTGCCAGCAGCCGGACAGGGGCCGACACCGGGGAGCTGTTTTTT
CASSRTGADTGELFF
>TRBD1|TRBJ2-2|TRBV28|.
TGTGCCAGCAGCTCCTGGGACAGGGGGTACACCGGGGAGCTGTTTTTT
CASSSWDRGYTGELFF
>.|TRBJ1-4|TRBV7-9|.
TGTGCCAGCAGCTTATCCTCCCAGGGGCGGAATGAAAAACTGTTTTTT
CASSLSSQGRNEKLFF
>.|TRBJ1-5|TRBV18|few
TGTGCCAGCTCTCCTGACACGTATCAGCCCCAGCATTTT
CASSPDTYQPQHF
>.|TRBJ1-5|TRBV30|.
TGTGCCTGGAGTGGGACTTCAGCGGGTCAGCCCCAGCATTTT
CAWSGTSAGQPQHF
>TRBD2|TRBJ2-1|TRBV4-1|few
TGCGCCAGCAGCCAAGTGTTCGGACTAGCGACCTACAATGAGCAGTTCTTC
CASSQVFGLATYNEQFF
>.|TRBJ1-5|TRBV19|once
TGTGCCAGTAGTATATTGGGGGCGCGAAACAATCAGCCCCAGCATTTT
CASSILGARNNQPQHF
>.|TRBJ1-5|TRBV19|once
TGTGCCAGTAGTACAGCCCCGGGCAGGGGAGAGCAGCCCCAGCATTTT
CASSTAPGRGEQPQHF
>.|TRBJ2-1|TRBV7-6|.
TGTGCCAGCAGCTTTGAGTGGAATGAGCAGTTCTTC
CASSFEWNEQFF
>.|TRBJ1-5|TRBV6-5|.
TGTGCCAGCAGTTATTCGACGGGTCAGCCCCAGCATTTT
CASSYSTGQPQHF
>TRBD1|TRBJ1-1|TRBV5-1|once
TGCGCCAGCAGCGTGACAGGGGTAGGGACTGAAGCTTTCTTT
CASSVTGVGTEAFF
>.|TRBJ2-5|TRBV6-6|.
TGTGCCAGCAGTTACGGGCAGACCCAGTACTTC
CASSYGQTQYF